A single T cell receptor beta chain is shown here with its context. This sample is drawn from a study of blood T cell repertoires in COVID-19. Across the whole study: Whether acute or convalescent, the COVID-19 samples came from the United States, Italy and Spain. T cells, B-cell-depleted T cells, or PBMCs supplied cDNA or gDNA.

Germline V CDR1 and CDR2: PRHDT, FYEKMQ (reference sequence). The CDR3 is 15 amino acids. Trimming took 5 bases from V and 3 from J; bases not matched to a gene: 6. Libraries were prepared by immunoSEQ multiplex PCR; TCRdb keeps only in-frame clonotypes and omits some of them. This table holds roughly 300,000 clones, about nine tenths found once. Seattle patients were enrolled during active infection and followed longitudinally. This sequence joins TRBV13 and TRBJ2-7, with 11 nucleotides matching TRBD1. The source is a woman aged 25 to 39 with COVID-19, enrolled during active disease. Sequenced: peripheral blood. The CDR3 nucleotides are TGTGCCAGCAGCCTTGGGACAGGGGGAGGCTACGAGCAGTACTTC. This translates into CASSLGTGGGYEQYF.